These 28 T cell receptor beta chains share one sample of origin, sequenced in a study of chemoradiotherapy in HPV16-positive cancers. Sequencing was performed with immunoSEQ multiplex PCR; in TCRdb, only in-frame clones are kept and a portion is missing. The sample contains several thousand clones, about 74% of which appear only once. The sample here was tumor tissue, taken from a patient who underwent chemoradiotherapy. The receptor set was obtained from a human donor with HPV-associated anogenital cancer.

This clone was detected only a few times. This chain links TRBV10-3 with TRBJ1-2; D unresolved. This CDR3 comprises 15 residues. V gave up 6 bases and J gave up 9 bases, with 23 bases separating them. CDR1 is ENHRY, CDR2 SYGVKD, per germline. The DNA for the CDR3 is TGTGCCATCAGAGACGCGGACCAGAACCCTATGAGCTACACCTTC. Residues: CAIRDADQNPMSYTF.

This clone occurred a few times. CDR3 amino acids: CASSADIDRGESGYTF. CDR3 sequence (DNA): TGCGCCAGCAGCGCAGATATAGACAGGGGAGAAAGTGGCTACACCTTC. The chain employs TRBV10-1 and TRBJ1-2; 8 nucleotides line up with TRBD1. CDR1 WNHNN and CDR2 SYGVQD come from the germline V gene (reference sequence). V was pared by 6 bases and J by 7 bases, with 16 bases of the junction left unmatched. The CDR3 has 16 amino acids.

This clone was detected only a few times. J is TRBJ2-5 and V is TRBV5-6; a weak D match, TRBD1 (5 bases). Trimming took 2 bases from V and 2 from J, leaving 10 bases between them. CDR1 SGHDT and CDR2 YYEEEE come from the germline V gene. This CDR3 spans 14 amino acids. CDR3 in DNA: TGTGCCAGCAGCTTCAGACAGCGTCAAGAGACCCAGTACTTC. Protein product: CASSFRQRQETQYF.

V and J are TRBV19 and TRBJ1-1; no clear D. This CDR3 spans 9 amino acids. CDR1 and CDR2 (germline): LNHDA, SQIVND (reference sequence). V was shortened by 9 bases and J by 3 bases, with 2 bases between the two germline ends. The CDR3 coding sequence is TGTGCCAGCCACACTGAAGCTTTCTTT. Translation gives CASHTEAFF.

On this clone: A read error may account for a junction end that differs from germline. The chain is built from TRBV7-9 and TRBJ1-1; no clear D. Germline V gene lookup returns CDR1 SEHNR and CDR2 FQNEAQ (reference sequence). The CDR3 length is 13 residues. CDR3 in DNA: TGTGCCAGCAGCTTAGCTGGGTCCGGAATTAAAGTGTTT. It encodes CASSLAGSGIKVF.

The V call is TRBV6-5, the J call TRBJ2-7, with D tentatively TRBD1 or TRBD2 (5 bases each). The germline CDR1 and CDR2 sequences are MNHEY and SVGAGI. There are 15 residues in the CDR3. V lost 0 bases and J lost 2, with 11 bases in between. In DNA, the CDR3 is TGTGCCAGCAGTTACTCGAACGGGGACGCCTACGAGCAGTACTTC. Translating it yields CASSYSNGDAYEQYF.

Here the CDR3 reads CASSLVWLQGGGNTIYF. DNA of the CDR3: TGTGCCAGCAGCTTGGTATGGTTACAGGGAGGCGGAAACACCATATATTTT. This chain uses TRBV5-5 with TRBJ1-3; D is perhaps TRBD1 (6 bases). The CDR3 contains 17 residues. The V gene lost 0 bases and the J gene lost 4 bases, with 17 bases spanning the gap. Germline V gene sequence: CDR1 SGHKS, CDR2 YYEKEE (reference sequence).

V and J are TRBV5-1 and TRBJ2-6, with D perhaps TRBD1 or TRBD2 (6 bases each). Germline assignment: CDR1 SGHRS and CDR2 YFSETQ. V lost 9 bases and J 0 bases, leaving 16 bases between the germline ends. CDR3 size: 16 residues. Written as DNA, the CDR3 is TGCGCCACCGCCCGGGGGCTGGGCTCTGGGGCCAACGTCCTGACTTTC. This translates into CATARGLGSGANVLTF.

The chain carries TRBV7-8 and TRBJ1-5, with D perhaps TRBD1 (5 bases). The ends were cut back, 2 bases at V and 5 bases at J, with 10 bases in the middle. This CDR3 is built from 14 residues. From germline, CDR1 is SGHVS and CDR2 FQNEAQ. CDR3: CASSLQSTDQPQHF. The DNA for the CDR3 is TGTGCCAGCAGCTTACAGTCGACAGATCAGCCCCAGCATTTT.

The chain has TRBV9 and TRBJ2-7; 11 bases map to TRBD1. Germline V lookup: CDR1 SGDLS, CDR2 YYNGEE. V lost 0 bases and J lost 5; bases outside the gene matches: 4. CDR3 length: 15 residues. For the CDR3, the DNA is TGTGCCAGCAGCGTAGCCGGACAGGGGGCGGACGAGCAGTACTTC. Encoded protein: CASSVAGQGADEQYF.

This chain uses TRBV5-1 with TRBJ2-2, with D hard to call. Trimming removed 9 bases from V and 6 bases from J, with 18 bases in between. CDR3 length equals 14 residues. CDR1 is SGHRS, CDR2 YFSETQ, per germline. Here the CDR3 reads CATFLYVSAGELFF. The CDR3 DNA sequence: TGCGCCACCTTTCTTTACGTGTCAGCCGGGGAGCTGTTTTTT.

The V and J genes are TRBV6-5 and TRBJ1-1; 7 bases are shared with TRBD1. V lost 11 bases to trimming and J lost 1 base; unmatched junction nucleotides: 7. CDR1 is MNHEY and CDR2 is SVGAGI in the germline V gene. The CDR3 runs 13 residues. The CDR3 loop reads CAEQGTKNTEAFF. CDR3 in DNA: TGTGCCGAACAGGGGACGAAGAACACTGAAGCTTTCTTT.

The chain couples TRBV21-1 to TRBJ1-2. TRBV21-1 is listed as a pseudogene. The CDR3 length is 13 residues. CDR3 in DNA: TGTGCCAGCAGCGCCCCGGGGAAAGATGGCTACACCTTC. Its protein product is CASSAPGKDGYTF.

The rearrangement joins TRBV4-1 to TRBJ1-2, with a tentative D call TRBD1 (5 bases). Trimming removed 0 bases at V and 9 bases at J, with 11 bases between. Germline V CDR1 and CDR2: MGHRA, YSYEKL. This CDR3 region has 13 residues. CDR3 coding DNA: TGCGCCAGCAGCCAAGATCTCGGGGGTAGCTACACCTTC. Protein sequence: CASSQDLGGSYTF.

V gene TRBV6-5 combines with J gene TRBJ2-1; D remains ambiguous. This CDR3 spans 15 amino acids. V shed 0 bases and J shed 8 bases, with 14 bases lying between them. Germline loops: CDR1 MNHEY, CDR2 SVGAGI. As DNA, the CDR3 is TGTGCCAGCAGTTACTCGAGAAGTACGGGCTATGAGCAGTTCTTC. This translates into CASSYSRSTGYEQFF.

This chain connects TRBV11-2 to TRBJ2-7; D might be TRBD1 (5 bases). The length of the CDR3 is 15 residues. Germline V lookup: CDR1 SGHAT, CDR2 FQNNGV. V was trimmed by 0 bases and J by 3 bases, leaving 12 bases between them. The CDR3 nucleotides are TGTGCCAGCAGCTTAGAGGGGCAGGAATACTACGAGCAGTACTTC. It encodes CASSLEGQEYYEQYF.

The V and J genes are TRBV7-9 and TRBJ2-1, with 8 bases identical to TRBD1. Trimming at V came to 4 bases and at J to 6 bases, leaving 5 bases not matched to a gene. The CDR3 has 14 residues. CDR1 is SEHNR, CDR2 FQNEAQ, per germline (reference sequence). The CDR3 sequence is CASSWTGRINEQFF. The CDR3, as DNA: TGTGCCAGCAGCTGGACAGGGAGAATCAATGAGCAGTTCTTC.

In its sample, this clone was seen once. J is TRBJ1-2 and V is TRBV7-9; D unclear. The germline V and J ends were trimmed by 5 bases and 3 bases, with 7 bases remaining between them. The germline V gene has CDR1 SEHNR and CDR2 FQNEAQ (reference sequence). The CDR3 covers 12 residues. CDR3 region: CASSPPDYGYTF. CDR3 bases: TGTGCCAGCAGCCCCCCAGACTATGGCTACACCTTC. Complete variable domain (other parts from reference TRBV7-9 and TRBJ1-2): DTGVSQNPRHKITKRGQNVTFRCDPISEHNRLYWYRQTLGQGPEFLTYFQNEAQLEKSRLLSDRFSAERPKGSFSTLEIQRTEQGDSAMYLCASSPPDYGYTFGSGTRLTVV.

The J gene is TRBJ2-6, the V gene TRBV18, with D unclear. Germline CDR1 and CDR2: KGHSH and LQKENI. V lost 5 bases and J lost 0, with 11 bases in between. CDR3 length: 16 amino acids. CDR3 in amino acids: CASSTTSYSGANVLTF. In nucleotides, the CDR3 is TGTGCCAGCTCAACGACAAGTTACTCTGGGGCCAACGTCCTGACTTTC.

V and J are TRBV19 and TRBJ2-1; D is unclear. CDR1 LNHDA and CDR2 SQIVND come from the germline V gene (reference sequence). V shed 4 bases and J shed 7 bases, with 8 bases lying between them. The CDR3 has 12 amino acids. The CDR3 DNA sequence: TGTGCCAGTAGTAGAAGTGGGAATGAGCAGTTCTTC. This translates into CASSRSGNEQFF.

The chain combines TRBV7-2 with TRBJ2-3; TRBD2 is a possible D gene (6 bases). The CDR3 sequence is 15 residues long. Per the germline V gene, CDR1 is SGHTA and CDR2 is FQGNSA. V was clipped by 3 bases and J by 4 bases, with 14 bases between them. CDR3 sequence: CASSFSLAFADTQYF. The CDR3 DNA reads TGTGCCAGCAGCTTCAGCCTAGCGTTCGCAGATACGCAGTATTTT. The variable domain in full, with the rest retrieved from reference TRBV7-2 and TRBJ2-3, is GAGVSQSPSNKVTEKGKDVELRCDPISGHTALYWYRQSLGQGLEFLIYFQGNSAPDKSGLPSDRFSAERTGGSVSTLTIQRTQQEDSAVYLCASSFSLAFADTQYFGPGTRLTVL.

The V gene is TRBV14, the J gene TRBJ1-2; D gene uncertain. This CDR3 is 14 amino acids long. Trimming took off 1 base at V and 4 bases at J, with 10 bases between the two ends. Looked up from germline, CDR1 is SGHDN and CDR2 is FVKESK. Here the CDR3 reads CASSQVGGCYGYTF. Here the CDR3 DNA reads TGTGCCAGCAGCCAAGTCGGAGGGTGCTATGGCTACACCTTC.

This sequence joins TRBV10-2 and TRBJ1-5, with TRBD1 matching 9 bases. CDR1 and CDR2 (germline): WSHSY, SAAADI. Losses at the gene ends were 2 bases for V and 1 base for J; bases not matched to a gene: 6. The CDR3 is made up of 17 amino acids. The CDR3 DNA is TGCGCCAGCAGTGAGAGGACAGGGGATTCGAGCAATCAGCCCCAGCATTTT. It codes for CASSERTGDSSNQPQHF.

The chain employs TRBV15 and TRBJ2-4, with D perhaps matching TRBD1 (5 bases). The CDR3 totals 16 residues. V shed 6 bases and J shed 0 bases, with 15 bases lying between them. Germline assignment: CDR1 LNHNV and CDR2 YYDKDF (reference sequence). The CDR3 region has the DNA TGTGCCACCAGGGACAACAGGAGATTAGCCAAAAACATTCAGTACTTC. It encodes CATRDNRRLAKNIQYF.

This chain links TRBV5-4 with TRBJ1-2, with 7 bases lining up with TRBD1. V gave up 0 bases and J gave up 4 bases; unmatched junction bases: 3. Germline V lookup: CDR1 SGHNT, CDR2 YYREEE (reference sequence). The CDR3 spans 14 residues. This CDR3 is CASSLVDRAYGYTF. CDR3 sequence (DNA): TGTGCCAGCAGCTTGGTTGACAGGGCCTATGGCTACACCTTC.

The chain links TRBV28 to TRBJ2-2; possible D gene TRBD2, 7 bases. V was clipped by 9 bases and J by 7 bases, with 15 bases between them. CDR3 size: 13 residues. Germline assignment: CDR1 MDHEN and CDR2 SYDVKM. CDR3 in amino acids: CASRGAGNGELFF. In DNA, the CDR3 is TGTGCCAGTCGGGGGGCGGGGAACGGGGAGCTGTTTTTT.

This chain connects TRBV30 to TRBJ2-5, with no clear D. Looked up from germline, CDR1 is GTSNPN and CDR2 is SVGIG (reference sequence). The CDR3 is made up of 12 amino acids. V dropped 1 base and J dropped 5 bases, with 8 bases sitting between them. The CDR3 region has the DNA TGTGCCTGGAGTGAGGCGCGGGAGACCCAGTACTTC. Its translation: CAWSEARETQYF.

This clone showed up just once. The chain recombines TRBV2 with TRBJ2-7; no firm D call. V shed 2 bases and J shed 3 bases, with 5 bases lying between them. Per the germline V gene, CDR1 is SNHLY and CDR2 is FYNNEI. This CDR3 region has 12 residues. DNA of the CDR3: TGTGCCAGCAGTGAAACATTCTACGAGCAGTACTTC. Its translation is CASSETFYEQYF.